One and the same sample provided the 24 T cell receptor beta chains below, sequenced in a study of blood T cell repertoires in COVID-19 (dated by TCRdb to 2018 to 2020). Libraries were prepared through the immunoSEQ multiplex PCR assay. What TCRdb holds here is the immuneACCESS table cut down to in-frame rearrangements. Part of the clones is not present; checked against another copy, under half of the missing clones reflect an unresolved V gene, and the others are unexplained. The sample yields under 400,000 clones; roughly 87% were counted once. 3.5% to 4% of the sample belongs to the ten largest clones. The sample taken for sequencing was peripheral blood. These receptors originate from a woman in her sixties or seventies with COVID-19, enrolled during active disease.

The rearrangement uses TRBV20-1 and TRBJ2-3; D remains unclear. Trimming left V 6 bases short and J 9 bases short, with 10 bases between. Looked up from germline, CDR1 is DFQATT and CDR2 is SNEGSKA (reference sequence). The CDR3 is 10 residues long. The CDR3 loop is CSALEETQYF. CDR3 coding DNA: TGCAGTGCCCTAGAGGAGACGCAGTATTTT.

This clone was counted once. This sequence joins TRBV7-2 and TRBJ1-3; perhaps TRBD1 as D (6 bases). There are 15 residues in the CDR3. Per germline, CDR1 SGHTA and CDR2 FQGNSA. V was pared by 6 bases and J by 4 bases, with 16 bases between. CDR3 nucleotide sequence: TGTGCCAGCAGTCCCGATACAGGGTTCGGAAACACCATATATTTT. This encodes CASSPDTGFGNTIYF. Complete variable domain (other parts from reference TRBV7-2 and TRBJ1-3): GAGVSQSPSNKVTEKGKDVELRCDPISGHTALYWYRQSLGQGLEFLIYFQGNSAPDKSGLPSDRFSAERTGGSVSTLTIQRTQQEDSAVYLCASSPDTGFGNTIYFGEGSWLTVV.

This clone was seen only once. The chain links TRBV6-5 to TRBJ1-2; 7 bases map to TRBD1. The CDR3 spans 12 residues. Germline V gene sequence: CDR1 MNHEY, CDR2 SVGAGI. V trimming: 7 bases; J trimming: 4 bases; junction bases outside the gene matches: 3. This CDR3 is CASMRTGYGYTF. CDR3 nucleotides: TGTGCCAGCATGAGGACAGGCTATGGCTACACCTTC.

The CDR3 sequence: CASSVTVNTEAFF. Written as DNA, the CDR3 is TGTGCCAGCAGCGTAACAGTTAACACTGAAGCTTTCTTT. J is TRBJ1-1 and V is TRBV9, with D uncertain. Trimming pared 1 base from V and 2 bases from J, leaving 6 bases between. CDR1 and CDR2 (germline): SGDLS, YYNGEE. This CDR3 region has 13 residues.

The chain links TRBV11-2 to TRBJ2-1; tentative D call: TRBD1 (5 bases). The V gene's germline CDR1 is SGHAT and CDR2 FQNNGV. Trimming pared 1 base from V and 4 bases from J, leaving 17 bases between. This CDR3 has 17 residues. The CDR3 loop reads CASSLGGLVGVYNEQFF. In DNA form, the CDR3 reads TGTGCCAGCAGCTTAGGCGGATTGGTAGGGGTATACAATGAGCAGTTCTTC.

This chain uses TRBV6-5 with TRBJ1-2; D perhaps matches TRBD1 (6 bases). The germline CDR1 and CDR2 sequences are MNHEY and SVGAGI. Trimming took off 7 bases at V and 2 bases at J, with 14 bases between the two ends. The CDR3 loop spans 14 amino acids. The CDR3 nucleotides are TGTGCCAGCACCCTAGGACAGATCAACTATGGCTACACCTTC. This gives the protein CASTLGQINYGYTF.

The CDR3 DNA sequence: TGTGCCAGCAGAGTCGGTGGGAGCGGGAATGAAAAACTGTTTTTT. Translated, it gives CASRVGGSGNEKLFF. The chain employs TRBV6-5 and TRBJ1-4; D not certain. Trimming removed 6 bases at V and 5 bases at J, with 16 bases between. Germline CDR1 is MNHEY and CDR2 is SVGAGI. This CDR3 is built from 15 residues.

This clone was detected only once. CDR3 protein: CASSQVQGHSGNTIYF. The CDR3 DNA is TGTGCCAGCTCCCAGGTACAGGGCCACTCTGGAAACACCATATATTTT. The chain links TRBV18 to TRBJ1-3, with D perhaps TRBD1 (6 bases). The germline V and J ends were trimmed by 6 bases and 0 bases, with 15 bases remaining between them. In germline, CDR1 is KGHSH, CDR2 LQKENI. This CDR3 spans 16 amino acids. The whole variable domain, filled in from reference TRBV18 and TRBJ1-3, reads NAGVMQNPRHLVRRRGQEARLRCSPMKGHSHVYWYRQLPEEGLKFMVYLQKENIIDESGMPKERFSAEFPKEGPSILRIQQVVRGDSAAYFCASSQVQGHSGNTIYFGEGSWLTVV.

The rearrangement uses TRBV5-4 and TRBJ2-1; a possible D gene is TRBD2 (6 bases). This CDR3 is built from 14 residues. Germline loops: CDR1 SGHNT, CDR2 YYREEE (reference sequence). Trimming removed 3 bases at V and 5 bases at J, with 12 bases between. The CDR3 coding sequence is TGTGCCAGCAGCTCCGGAGGGTCAAACAATGAGCAGTTCTTC. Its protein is CASSSGGSNNEQFF.

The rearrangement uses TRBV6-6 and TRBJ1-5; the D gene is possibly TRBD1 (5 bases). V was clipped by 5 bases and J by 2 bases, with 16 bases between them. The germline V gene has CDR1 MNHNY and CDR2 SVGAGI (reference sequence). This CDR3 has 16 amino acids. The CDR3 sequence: CASSPGRVLGNQPQHF. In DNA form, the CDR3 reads TGTGCCAGCAGTCCCGGCAGGGTGTTGGGCAATCAGCCCCAGCATTTT.

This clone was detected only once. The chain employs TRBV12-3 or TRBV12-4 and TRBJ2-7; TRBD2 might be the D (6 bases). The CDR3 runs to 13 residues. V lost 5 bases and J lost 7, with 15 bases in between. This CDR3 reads CASSRDGDWEQYF. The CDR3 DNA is TGTGCCAGCAGTAGGGACGGGGACTGGGAGCAGTACTTC.

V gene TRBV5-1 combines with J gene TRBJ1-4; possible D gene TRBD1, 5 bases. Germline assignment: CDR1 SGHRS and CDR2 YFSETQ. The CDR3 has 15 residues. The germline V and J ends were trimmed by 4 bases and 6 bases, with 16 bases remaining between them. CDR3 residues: CASSPSGREDEKLFF. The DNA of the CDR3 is TGCGCCAGCAGCCCTTCGGGACGGGAGGATGAAAAACTGTTTTTT.

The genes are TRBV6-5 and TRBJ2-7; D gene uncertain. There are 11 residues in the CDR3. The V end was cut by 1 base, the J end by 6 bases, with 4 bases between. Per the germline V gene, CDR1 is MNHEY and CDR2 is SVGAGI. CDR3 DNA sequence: TGTGCCAGCAGTTACTACGGCGAGCAGTACTTC. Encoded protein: CASSYYGEQYF.

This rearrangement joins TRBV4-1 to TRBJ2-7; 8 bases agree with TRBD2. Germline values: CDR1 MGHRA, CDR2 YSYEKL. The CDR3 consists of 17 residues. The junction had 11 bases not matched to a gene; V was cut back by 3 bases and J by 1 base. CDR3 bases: TGCGCCAGCAGCCAGTCAGTAATGGCGGGGGGTTCCTACGAGCAGTACTTC. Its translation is CASSQSVMAGGSYEQYF.

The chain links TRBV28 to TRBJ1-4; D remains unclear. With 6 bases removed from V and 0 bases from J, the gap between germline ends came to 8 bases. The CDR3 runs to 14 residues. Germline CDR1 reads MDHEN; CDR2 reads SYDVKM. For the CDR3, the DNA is TGTGCCAGCAGACTGTTTGCAACTAATGAAAAACTGTTTTTT. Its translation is CASRLFATNEKLFF.

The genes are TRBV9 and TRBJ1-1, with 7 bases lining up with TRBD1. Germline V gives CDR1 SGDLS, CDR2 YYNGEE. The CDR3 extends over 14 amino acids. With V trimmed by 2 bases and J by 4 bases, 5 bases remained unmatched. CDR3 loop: CASSVVTGTTEAFF. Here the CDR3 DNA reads TGTGCCAGCAGCGTTGTGACAGGGACCACTGAAGCTTTCTTT.

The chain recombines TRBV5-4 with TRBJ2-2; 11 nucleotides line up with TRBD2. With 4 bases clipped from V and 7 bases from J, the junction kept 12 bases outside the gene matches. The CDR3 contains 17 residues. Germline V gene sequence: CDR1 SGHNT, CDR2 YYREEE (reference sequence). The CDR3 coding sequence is TGTGCCAGCAGCCGGGAAAGTAGCGGGGGGGCGATCGGGGAGCTGTTTTTT. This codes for CASSRESSGGAIGELFF.

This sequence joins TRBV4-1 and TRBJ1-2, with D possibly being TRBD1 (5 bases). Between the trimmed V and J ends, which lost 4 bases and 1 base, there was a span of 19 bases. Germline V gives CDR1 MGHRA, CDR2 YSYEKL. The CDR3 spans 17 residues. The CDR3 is CASSPPRTLQVNYGYTF. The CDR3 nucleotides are TGCGCCAGCAGCCCGCCTAGGACCTTACAGGTTAACTATGGCTACACCTTC.

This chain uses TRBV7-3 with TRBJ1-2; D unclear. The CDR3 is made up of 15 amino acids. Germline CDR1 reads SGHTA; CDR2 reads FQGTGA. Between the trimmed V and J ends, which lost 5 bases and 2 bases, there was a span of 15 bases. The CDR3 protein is CASSPGGPINYGYTF. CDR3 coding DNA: TGTGCCAGCAGCCCAGGCGGGCCGATAAACTATGGCTACACCTTC.

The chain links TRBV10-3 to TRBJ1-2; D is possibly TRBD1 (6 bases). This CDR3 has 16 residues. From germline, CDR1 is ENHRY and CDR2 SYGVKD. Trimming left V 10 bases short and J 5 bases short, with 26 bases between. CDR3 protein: CATQDLSAGTPYGYTF. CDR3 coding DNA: TGTGCCACCCAGGACTTATCTGCCGGGACACCGTATGGCTACACCTTC.

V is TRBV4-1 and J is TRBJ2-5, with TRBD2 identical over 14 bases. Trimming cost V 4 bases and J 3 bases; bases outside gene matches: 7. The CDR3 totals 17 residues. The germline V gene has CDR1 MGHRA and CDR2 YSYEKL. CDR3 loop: CASSPGLAGGAKETQYF. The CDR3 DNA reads TGCGCCAGCAGCCCTGGACTAGCGGGGGGCGCAAAAGAGACCCAGTACTTC.

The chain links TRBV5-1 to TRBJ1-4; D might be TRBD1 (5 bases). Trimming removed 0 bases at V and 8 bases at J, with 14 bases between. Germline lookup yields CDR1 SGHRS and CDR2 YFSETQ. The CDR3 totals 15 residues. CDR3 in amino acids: CASSLGRQGGEKLFF. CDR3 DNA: TGCGCCAGCAGCTTGGGTAGGCAGGGTGGCGAAAAACTGTTTTTT. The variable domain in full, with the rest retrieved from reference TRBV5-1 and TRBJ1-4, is KAGVTQTPRYLIKTRGQQVTLSCSPISGHRSVSWYQQTPGQGLQFLFEYFSETQRNKGNFPGRFSGRQFSNSRSEMNVSTLELGDSALYLCASSLGRQGGEKLFFGSGTQLSVL.

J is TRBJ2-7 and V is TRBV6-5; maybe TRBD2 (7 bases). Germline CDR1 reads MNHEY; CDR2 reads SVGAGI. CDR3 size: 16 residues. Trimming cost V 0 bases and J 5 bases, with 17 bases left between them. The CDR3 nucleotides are TGTGCCAGCAGTTACTCGATTCTGGGGGGGCCCAACGAGCAGTACTTC. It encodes CASSYSILGGPNEQYF.

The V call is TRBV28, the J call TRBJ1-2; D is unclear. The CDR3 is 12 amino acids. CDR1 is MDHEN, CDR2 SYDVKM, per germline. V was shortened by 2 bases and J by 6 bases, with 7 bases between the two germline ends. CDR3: CASSLQENGYTF. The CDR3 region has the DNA TGTGCCAGCAGTTTACAGGAAAATGGCTACACCTTC.